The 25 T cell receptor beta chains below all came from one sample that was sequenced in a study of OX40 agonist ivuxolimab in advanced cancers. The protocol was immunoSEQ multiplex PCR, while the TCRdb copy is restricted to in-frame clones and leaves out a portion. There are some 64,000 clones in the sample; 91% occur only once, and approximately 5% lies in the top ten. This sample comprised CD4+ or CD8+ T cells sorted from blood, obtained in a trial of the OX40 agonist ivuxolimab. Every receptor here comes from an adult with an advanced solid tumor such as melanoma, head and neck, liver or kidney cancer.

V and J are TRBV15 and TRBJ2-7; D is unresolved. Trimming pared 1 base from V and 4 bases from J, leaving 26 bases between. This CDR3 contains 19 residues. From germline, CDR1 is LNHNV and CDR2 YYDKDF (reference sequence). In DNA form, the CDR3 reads TGTGCCACCAGCAGAGCACCTAAACTAAGCCACTCCCCACTGTACGAGCAGTACTTC. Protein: CATSRAPKLSHSPLYEQYF.

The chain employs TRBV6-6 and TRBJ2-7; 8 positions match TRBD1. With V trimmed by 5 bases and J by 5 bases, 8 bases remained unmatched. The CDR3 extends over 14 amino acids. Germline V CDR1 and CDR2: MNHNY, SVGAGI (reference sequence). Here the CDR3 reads CASSLGQGPDEQYF. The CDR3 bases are TGTGCCAGCAGTCTAGGACAGGGTCCCGACGAGCAGTACTTC.

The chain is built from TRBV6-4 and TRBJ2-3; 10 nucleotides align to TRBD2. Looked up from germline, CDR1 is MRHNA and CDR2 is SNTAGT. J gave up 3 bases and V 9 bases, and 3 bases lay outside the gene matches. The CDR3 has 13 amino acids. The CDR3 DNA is TGTGCCAGGCTGACTAGCGGGACAGATACGCAGTATTTT. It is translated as CARLTSGTDTQYF.

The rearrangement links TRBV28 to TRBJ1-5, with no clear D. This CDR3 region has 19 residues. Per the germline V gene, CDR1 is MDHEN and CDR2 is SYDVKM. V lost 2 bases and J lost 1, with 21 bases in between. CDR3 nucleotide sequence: TGTGCCAGCAGTTTAGAAAGGCGACGGAAACTCATAAGCAATCAGCCCCAGCATTTT. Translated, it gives CASSLERRRKLISNQPQHF.

The CDR3 coding sequence is TGTGCCAGCAGCCCACTGGACAGGGACACCGGGGAGCTGTTTTTT. Translating gives CASSPLDRDTGELFF. This chain uses TRBV28 with TRBJ2-2; TRBD1 agrees at 8 bases. From germline, CDR1 is MDHEN and CDR2 SYDVKM. Germline trimming cut 6 bases from V and 3 bases from J; bases unmatched to any gene: 6. CDR3 length: 15 amino acids.

Here the CDR3 reads CASSLSGLVIPDEQFF. CDR3 DNA: TGTGCCAGCAGTTTATCAGGACTAGTAATACCAGATGAGCAGTTCTTC. The V and J genes are TRBV28 and TRBJ2-1, with TRBD2 identical over 7 bases. The CDR3 spans 16 residues. V dropped 1 base and J dropped 8; count of bases not matched to a gene: 11. CDR1 MDHEN and CDR2 SYDVKM come from the germline V gene.

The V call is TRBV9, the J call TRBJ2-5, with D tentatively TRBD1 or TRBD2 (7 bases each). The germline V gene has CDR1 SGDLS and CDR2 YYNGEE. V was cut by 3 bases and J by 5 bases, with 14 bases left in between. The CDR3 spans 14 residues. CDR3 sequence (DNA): TGTGCCAGCAGCGCCAACAGGGGAGGGGAGACCCAGTACTTC. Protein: CASSANRGGETQYF. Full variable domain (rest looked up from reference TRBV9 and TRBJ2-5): DSGVTQTPKHLITATGQRVTLRCSPRSGDLSVYWYQQSLDQGLQFLIQYYNGEERAKGNILERFSAQQFPDLHSELNLSSLELGDSALYFCASSANRGGETQYFGPGTRLLVL.

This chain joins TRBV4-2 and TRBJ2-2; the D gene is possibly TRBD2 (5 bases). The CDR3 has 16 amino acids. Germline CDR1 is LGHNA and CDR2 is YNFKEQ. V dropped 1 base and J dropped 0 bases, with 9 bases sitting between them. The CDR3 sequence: CASSQGTGTNTGELFF. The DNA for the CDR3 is TGTGCCAGCAGCCAAGGGACTGGGACGAACACCGGGGAGCTGTTTTTT.

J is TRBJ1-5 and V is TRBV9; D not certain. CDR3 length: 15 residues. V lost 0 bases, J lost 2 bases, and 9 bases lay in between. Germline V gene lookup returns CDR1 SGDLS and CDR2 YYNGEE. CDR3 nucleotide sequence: TGTGCCAGCAGCGTAGACAGTGTCGGCAATCAGCCCCAGCATTTT. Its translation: CASSVDSVGNQPQHF.

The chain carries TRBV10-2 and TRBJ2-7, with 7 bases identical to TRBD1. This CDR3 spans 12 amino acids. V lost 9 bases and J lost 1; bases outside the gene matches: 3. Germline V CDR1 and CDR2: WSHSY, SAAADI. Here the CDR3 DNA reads TGCGCCAGTGGGGACAGATCCTACGAGCAGTACTTC. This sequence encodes CASGDRSYEQYF.

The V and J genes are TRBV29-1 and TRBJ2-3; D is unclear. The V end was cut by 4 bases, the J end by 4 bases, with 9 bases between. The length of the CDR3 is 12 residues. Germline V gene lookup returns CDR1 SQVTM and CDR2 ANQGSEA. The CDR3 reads CSVVLVPDTQYF. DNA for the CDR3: TGCAGCGTTGTCTTAGTTCCAGATACGCAGTATTTT.

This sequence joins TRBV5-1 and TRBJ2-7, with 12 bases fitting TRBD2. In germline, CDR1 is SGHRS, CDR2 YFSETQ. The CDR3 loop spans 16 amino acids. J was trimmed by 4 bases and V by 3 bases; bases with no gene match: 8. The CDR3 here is CASSYRLAGVGYEQYF. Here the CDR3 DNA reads TGCGCCAGCAGCTACCGACTAGCGGGAGTGGGTTACGAGCAGTACTTC.

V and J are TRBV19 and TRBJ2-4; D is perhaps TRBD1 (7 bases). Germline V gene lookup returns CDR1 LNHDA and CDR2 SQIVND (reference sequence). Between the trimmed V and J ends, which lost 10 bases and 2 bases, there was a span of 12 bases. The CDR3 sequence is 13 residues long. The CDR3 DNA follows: TGTGCCACAGGGGGGTGGACCAAAAACATTCAGTACTTC. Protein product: CATGGWTKNIQYF.

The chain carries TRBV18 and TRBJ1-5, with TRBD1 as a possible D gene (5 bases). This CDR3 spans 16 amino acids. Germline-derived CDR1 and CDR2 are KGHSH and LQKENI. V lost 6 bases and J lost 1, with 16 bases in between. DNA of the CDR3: TGTGCCAGCTCTCTCCCGGGACTGCAGAGCAATCAGCCCCAGCATTTT. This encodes CASSLPGLQSNQPQHF.

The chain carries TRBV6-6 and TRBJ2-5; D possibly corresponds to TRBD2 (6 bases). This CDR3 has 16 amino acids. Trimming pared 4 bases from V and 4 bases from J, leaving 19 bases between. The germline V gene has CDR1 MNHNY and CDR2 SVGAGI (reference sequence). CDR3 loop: CASSSPTGGAGETQYF. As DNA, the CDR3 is TGTGCCAGCAGTTCCCCAACGGGCGGGGCGGGAGAGACCCAGTACTTC.

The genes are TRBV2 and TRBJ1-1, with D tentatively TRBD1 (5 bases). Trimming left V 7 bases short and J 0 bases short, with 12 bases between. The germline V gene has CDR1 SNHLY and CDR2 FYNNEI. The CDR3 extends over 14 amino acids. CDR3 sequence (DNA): TGTGCCAGCAAAGGCGACAGCATGAACACTGAAGCTTTCTTT. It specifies CASKGDSMNTEAFF.

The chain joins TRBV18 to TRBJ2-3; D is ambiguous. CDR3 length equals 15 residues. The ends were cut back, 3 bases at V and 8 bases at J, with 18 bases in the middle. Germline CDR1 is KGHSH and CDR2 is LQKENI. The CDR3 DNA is TGTGCCAGCTCACCGACCGATGGGGTCGGTGGTACGCAGTATTTT. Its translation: CASSPTDGVGGTQYF.

CDR3 loop: CARRIVIDGAYIHYEQYF. Here the CDR3 DNA reads TGTGCCAGGAGGATAGTTATCGACGGAGCATATATCCACTACGAGCAGTACTTC. V is TRBV27 and J is TRBJ2-7; D is unresolved. The CDR3 totals 18 residues. The V end was cut by 9 bases, the J end by 3 bases, with 30 bases between. Germline CDR1 is MNHEY and CDR2 is SMNVEV (reference sequence).

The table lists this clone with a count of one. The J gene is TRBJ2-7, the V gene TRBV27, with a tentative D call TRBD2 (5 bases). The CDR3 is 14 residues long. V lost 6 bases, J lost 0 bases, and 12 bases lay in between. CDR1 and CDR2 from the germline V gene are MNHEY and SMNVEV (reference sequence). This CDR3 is CASREEVFSYEQYF. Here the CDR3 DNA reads TGTGCCAGCAGGGAGGAGGTTTTCTCCTACGAGCAGTACTTC.

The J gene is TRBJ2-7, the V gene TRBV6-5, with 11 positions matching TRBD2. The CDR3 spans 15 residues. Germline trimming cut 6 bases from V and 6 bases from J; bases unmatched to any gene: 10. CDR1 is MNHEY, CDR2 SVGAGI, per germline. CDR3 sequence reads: CASSLTRLAGGEQYF. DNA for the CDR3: TGTGCCAGCAGCCTGACTCGTCTAGCGGGAGGCGAGCAGTACTTC.

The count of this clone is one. CDR3 sequence reads: CASSIGQGSRGYTF. Here the CDR3 DNA reads TGTGCCAGTAGTATAGGCCAAGGCTCGCGCGGCTACACCTTC. The chain links TRBV19 to TRBJ1-2; D not certain. Germline CDR1 LNHDA, CDR2 SQIVND (reference sequence). CDR3 length: 14 residues. V shed 1 base and J shed 8 bases, with 14 bases lying between them.

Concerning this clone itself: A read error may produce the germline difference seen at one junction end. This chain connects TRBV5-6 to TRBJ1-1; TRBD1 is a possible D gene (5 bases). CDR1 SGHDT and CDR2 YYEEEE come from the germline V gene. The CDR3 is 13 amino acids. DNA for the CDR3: TGTGCCAGCAGCTTGGGGACACCCCCTGAAGTTTTCTTT. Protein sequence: CASSLGTPPEVFF.

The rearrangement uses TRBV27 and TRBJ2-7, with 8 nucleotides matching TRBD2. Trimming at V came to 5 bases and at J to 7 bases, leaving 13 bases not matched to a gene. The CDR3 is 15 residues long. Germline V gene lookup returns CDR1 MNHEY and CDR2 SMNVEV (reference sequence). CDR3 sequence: CASSARTSRNREQYF. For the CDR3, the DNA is TGTGCCAGCAGTGCCCGGACTAGCCGGAATCGGGAGCAGTACTTC.

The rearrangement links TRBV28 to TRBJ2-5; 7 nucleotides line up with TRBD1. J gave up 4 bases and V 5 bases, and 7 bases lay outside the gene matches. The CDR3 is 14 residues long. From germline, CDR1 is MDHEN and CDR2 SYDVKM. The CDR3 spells CASSLLTGVETQYF. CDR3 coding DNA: TGTGCCAGCAGTCTCCTCACAGGGGTAGAGACCCAGTACTTC.

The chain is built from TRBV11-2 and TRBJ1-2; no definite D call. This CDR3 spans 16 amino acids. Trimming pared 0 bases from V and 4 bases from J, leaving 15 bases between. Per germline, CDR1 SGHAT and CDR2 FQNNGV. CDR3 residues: CASSLEPIRNSYGYTF. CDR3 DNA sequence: TGTGCCAGCAGCTTAGAACCTATCCGTAATTCCTATGGCTACACCTTC.